These T cell receptor beta chains were read from a single sample in a study of T cells after somatic rescue of genetic block. Data came from immunoSEQ multiplex PCR; TCRdb stores just in-frame clones and leaves some out. Among 10,000 to 15,000 clones, roughly two thirds were seen once, and the ten largest hold under 25%. Sample: peripheral blood mononuclear cells (PBMCs). Every receptor here comes from a boy aged 5-17 years. CDR3s include the opening cysteine and the closing phenylalanine or tryptophan. A D gene is named only where the DNA matches it firmly. Expanded clones are given a class, and other clones once, few, many or no size at all.

V: TRBV4-1; D: .; size: .; J: TRBJ1-3; CDR3: CASSQRENGNTIYF; DNA: TGCGCCAGCAGCCAACGGGAAAATGGAAACACCATATATTTT
V: TRBV5-1; D: .; size: .; J: TRBJ2-1; CDR3: CASSTLPNNEQFF; DNA: TGCGCCAGCAGCACCCTTCCTAACAATGAGCAGTTCTTC
V: TRBV5-1; D: TRBD2; size: .; J: TRBJ2-1; CDR3: CASSAFGGEQFF; DNA: TGCGCCAGCAGCGCGTTCGGGGGGGAGCAGTTCTTC
V: TRBV19; D: .; size: .; J: TRBJ1-5; CDR3: CASRPTGWQPQHF; DNA: TGTGCCAGTAGACCGACGGGATGGCAGCCCCAGCATTTT
V: TRBV18; D: .; size: .; J: TRBJ2-1; CDR3: CASSPQSSRAGEQFF; DNA: TGTGCCAGCTCACCACAGTCTAGCCGGGCGGGGGAGCAGTTCTTC
V: TRBV7-2; D: .; size: few; J: TRBJ2-7; CDR3: CASSLGAPYEQYF; DNA: TGTGCCAGCAGCTTGGGGGCCCCTTACGAGCAGTACTTC
V: TRBV5-1; D: .; size: .; J: TRBJ2-5; CDR3: CASSLGRAGGGGRQETQYF; DNA: TGCGCCAGCAGCTTGGGGAGAGCAGGAGGAGGGGGGCGCCAAGAGACCCAGTACTTC
V: TRBV18; D: TRBD1; size: once; J: TRBJ2-4; CDR3: CASSPGQGGRDIQYF; DNA: TGTGCCAGCTCACCTGGACAGGGGGGGCGGGACATTCAGTACTTC
V: TRBV25-1; D: TRBD1; size: few; J: TRBJ2-7; CDR3: CASKGQLTYEQYF; DNA: TGTGCCAGCAAGGGACAGCTGACCTACGAGCAGTACTTC
V: TRBV7-3; D: TRBD1; size: .; J: TRBJ2-1; CDR3: CASSRTGGNEQFF; DNA: TGTGCCAGCAGCCGGACAGGGGGCAATGAGCAGTTCTTC
V: TRBV19; D: .; size: few; J: TRBJ1-3; CDR3: CASSSQGRNTIYF; DNA: TGTGCCAGTAGTTCCCAGGGGCGAAACACCATATATTTT
V: TRBV18; D: .; size: .; J: TRBJ2-3; CDR3: CASSPGSGADTQYF; DNA: TGTGCCAGCTCACCGGGGAGCGGCGCAGATACGCAGTATTTT
V: TRBV19; D: TRBD1; size: few; J: TRBJ1-1; CDR3: CASSFPGGGMNTEAFF; DNA: TGTGCCAGTAGCTTTCCAGGGGGCGGAATGAACACTGAAGCTTTCTTT
V: TRBV11-2; D: TRBD2; size: .; J: TRBJ2-1; CDR3: CASSLRGSGRTFSYNEQFF; DNA: TGTGCCAGCAGCTTACGGGGTAGCGGGAGGACTTTCTCCTACAATGAGCAGTTCTTC
V: TRBV2; D: .; size: .; J: TRBJ2-1; CDR3: CASSDVLQFF; DNA: TGTGCCAGCAGTGACGTACTGCAGTTCTTC
V: TRBV2; D: .; size: .; J: TRBJ1-2; CDR3: CASSEALPRYYGYTF; DNA: TGTGCCAGCAGTGAAGCGCTCCCCAGGTACTATGGCTACACCTTC
V: TRBV4-1; D: .; size: once; J: TRBJ2-7; CDR3: CASSPRPAGIYEQYF; DNA: TGCGCCAGCAGCCCCCGACCAGCTGGAATATACGAGCAGTACTTC